One sample yielded the 3 T cell receptor beta chains listed below, sequenced in a study of T cell responses to AZD1222 COVID-19 vaccine. Data came from immunoSEQ multiplex PCR; TCRdb stores just in-frame clones and leaves some out. The sample lists 140,000 to 150,000 clones; around 85% were seen once. The sample in question was peripheral blood, obtained on day 0 of AZD1222 vaccination. The receptors here all came from an adult in good health.

The chain uses TRBV12-3 or TRBV12-4 and TRBJ1-2; 8 bases map to TRBD1. With V trimmed by 5 bases and J by 8 bases, 4 bases remained unmatched. There are 12 residues in the CDR3. The CDR3 is CASSRGQGGYTF. DNA of the CDR3: TGTGCCAGCAGTCGTGGACAGGGAGGCTACACCTTC.

The rearrangement joins TRBV4-1 to TRBJ2-1, with TRBD2 as a possible D gene (6 bases). Trimming took off 0 bases at V and 0 bases at J, with 12 bases between the two ends. CDR3 length: 17 amino acids. Looked up from germline, CDR1 is MGHRA and CDR2 is YSYEKL. CDR3 residues: CASSQDLSGSSYNEQFF. CDR3 in DNA: TGCGCCAGCAGCCAAGATCTTAGCGGTAGCTCCTACAATGAGCAGTTCTTC.

The DNA for the CDR3 is TGTGCCAGCAGTTCCGTAGACAGCTACACCTTC. Translating it yields CASSSVDSYTF. V and J are TRBV6-5 and TRBJ1-2; D gene unclear. CDR3 length: 11 amino acids. Germline lookup yields CDR1 MNHEY and CDR2 SVGAGI. The ends were cut back, 4 bases at V and 9 bases at J, with 9 bases in the middle.